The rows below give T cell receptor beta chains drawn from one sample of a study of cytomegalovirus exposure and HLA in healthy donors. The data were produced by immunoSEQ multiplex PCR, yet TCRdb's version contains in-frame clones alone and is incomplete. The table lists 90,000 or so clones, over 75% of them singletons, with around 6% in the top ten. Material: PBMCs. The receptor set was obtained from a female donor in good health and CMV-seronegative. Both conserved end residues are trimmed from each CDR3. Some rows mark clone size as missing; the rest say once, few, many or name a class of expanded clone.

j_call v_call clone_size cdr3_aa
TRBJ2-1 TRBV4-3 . ASSRSPLAAFGHEQF
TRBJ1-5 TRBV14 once ASSRQGSYPLSNQPQH
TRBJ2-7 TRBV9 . ASSVSGTPSYEQY
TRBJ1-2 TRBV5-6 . ASSLGRGLQYGYT
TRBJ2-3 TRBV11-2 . ASSLVNMGLNTDTQY
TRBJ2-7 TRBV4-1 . ASSQDQGGSGTYEQY
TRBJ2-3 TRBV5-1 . ASRLAGVTDTQY
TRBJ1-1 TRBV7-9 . ARPDKPNTEAF
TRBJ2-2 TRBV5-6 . ASSFSTGGDTGELF
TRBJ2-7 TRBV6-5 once ASSQGLAERYEQY
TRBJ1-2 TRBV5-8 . ASSLETGVVNYGYT
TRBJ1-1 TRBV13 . ASSPRDIILNTEAF
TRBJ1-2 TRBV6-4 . ASSENGISNYGYT
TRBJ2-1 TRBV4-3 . ASSQETYPHSYNEQF
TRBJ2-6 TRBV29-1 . SVFLGEGPGGANVLT
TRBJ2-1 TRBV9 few ASSVGGQGAGEQF
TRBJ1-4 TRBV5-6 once ASSLNVGEKLF
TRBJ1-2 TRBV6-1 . ASSEALQGDYGYT
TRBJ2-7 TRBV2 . ASRAGRGPYEQY
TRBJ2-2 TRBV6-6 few ASREQGELF
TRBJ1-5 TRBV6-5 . ASSSDRLQPQN
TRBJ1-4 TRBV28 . ASSLAGDREKLF
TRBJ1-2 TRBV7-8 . ASSLGGQGSRGYT